This record covers a single T cell receptor beta chain. The antigen is undetermined. The ends were cut back, 6 bases at V and 3 bases at J, with 11 bases in the middle. The V gene's germline CDR1 is ENHRY and CDR2 SYGVKD. The CDR3 extends over 13 amino acids. This sample is drawn from a study of shared clonotypes between healthy human individuals. Every subset's genomic DNA went evenly onto several immunoSEQ plates. Sequenced by immunoSEQ multiplex PCR; TCRdb stores in-frame clones only, minus some. The sample shows approximately 2.5 million clones, more than 85% of them seen only once. Study-wide results and caveats: The naive CD4 repertoires of several donors were compared, and approximately 4.7% of clonotypes were shared.

What was sequenced was naive CD4+ T cells from PBMCs. Subset denoted: CD45RA+ positively selected. The chain recombines TRBV10-3 with TRBJ1-1; no reliable D call. This TCR was sampled from a man aged 18 to 29 in good health. Some clones in this sample may be carry-over from other donors' samples. The CDR3 is CAIRLRRDTEAFF. The CDR3 DNA sequence: TGTGCCATCAGGCTCCGAAGGGACACTGAAGCTTTCTTT.